Each of the 13 T cell receptor beta chains below was sequenced from the same sample in a study of Ad26.COV2.S vaccination and SARS-CoV-2 variants. Only in-frame clones appear in the TCRdb table, and some are missing; sequencing was by immunoSEQ multiplex PCR. This sample yields around 400,000 clones, of which 80% to 95% are seen a single time; less than 15% belongs to the top ten. The treatment: some 20 received Ad26.COV2.S at low or high dose, single or two shots; roughly 5 received placebo; per-sample allocation not given. Vaccine and placebo recipients were sampled on day 63 after the first injection. Sequences were derived from peripheral blood, sampled in a trial of Ad26.COV2.S vaccine versus placebo. The source of these receptors is a person between 18 and 65 years old who received the Ad26.COV2.S COVID-19 vaccine or a placebo.

This clone was detected only once. This rearrangement joins TRBV5-1 to TRBJ2-4; 7 bases map to TRBD1. The CDR3 is 15 residues long. Germline V gene sequence: CDR1 SGHRS, CDR2 YFSETQ. V lost 4 bases to trimming and J lost 0 bases; unmatched junction nucleotides: 4. CDR3 residues: CASSPGQLAKNIQYF. The CDR3 DNA sequence: TGCGCCAGCAGCCCGGGACAGTTAGCCAAAAACATTCAGTACTTC.

The V and J genes are TRBV7-2 and TRBJ2-7; 10 nucleotides match TRBD2. Per the germline V gene, CDR1 is SGHTA and CDR2 is FQGNSA. CDR3 length equals 15 residues. Losses at the gene ends were 1 base for V and 4 bases for J; bases not matched to a gene: 4. The CDR3 DNA follows: TGTGCCAGCAGCTTAGACCCTAGCGGGAGTTACGAGCAGTACTTC. This translates into CASSLDPSGSYEQYF.

V gene TRBV6-5 combines with J gene TRBJ1-1; 7 nucleotides match TRBD1. V lost 5 bases and J lost 10; bases outside the gene matches: 10. The length of the CDR3 is 13 residues. Germline V CDR1 and CDR2: MNHEY, SVGAGI. CDR3: CASSQGSTGVAFF. DNA for the CDR3: TGTGCCAGCAGTCAGGGGAGTACAGGGGTAGCTTTCTTT.

The chain is built from TRBV19 and TRBJ2-7; TRBD1 might be the D (6 bases). CDR3 length: 15 amino acids. With 5 bases removed from V and 0 bases from J, the gap between germline ends came to 14 bases. Germline CDR1 and CDR2: LNHDA and SQIVND (reference sequence). CDR3 sequence: CASSSGAGSSYEQYF. The DNA of the CDR3 is TGTGCCAGTAGTTCAGGGGCAGGGAGCTCCTACGAGCAGTACTTC.

This chain joins TRBV10-3 and TRBJ1-5; D is perhaps TRBD1 (5 bases). This CDR3 comprises 19 residues. CDR1 ENHRY and CDR2 SYGVKD come from the germline V gene. Trimming took off 0 bases at V and 4 bases at J, with 22 bases between the two ends. The CDR3 here is CAISESVGSGFIRNQPQHF. The DNA of the CDR3 is TGTGCCATCAGTGAGTCGGTGGGGTCAGGGTTTATACGGAATCAGCCCCAGCATTTT.

The sample holds one count of this clone. The chain joins TRBV6-5 to TRBJ1-6; D gene unclear. This CDR3 has 14 residues. Germline V gene data show CDR1 as MNHEY and CDR2 as SVGAGI. The V gene lost 0 bases and the J gene lost 7 bases, with 7 bases spanning the gap. CDR3 bases: TGTGCCAGCAGTTACTCGAATTTAAATTCACCCCTCCACTTT. Translated, it gives CASSYSNLNSPLHF.

V usage is TRBV7-2 and J usage is TRBJ2-7; TRBD1 matches at 9 bases. V shed 4 bases, J shed 5 bases, and the junction held 6 bases outside the gene matches. Germline V gene data show CDR1 as SGHTA and CDR2 as FQGNSA. This CDR3 has 14 amino acids. The DNA for the CDR3 is TGTGCCAGCAGCTCGGGACAGGGTATCGACGAGCAGTACTTC. This codes for CASSSGQGIDEQYF.

The CDR3 sequence: CASSWASGREDYQETQYF. The CDR3 DNA is TGTGCCAGCAGTTGGGCTAGCGGGAGGGAGGATTACCAAGAGACCCAGTACTTC. The chain joins TRBV28 to TRBJ2-5; 12 positions agree with TRBD2. In germline, CDR1 is MDHEN, CDR2 SYDVKM. CDR3 length: 18 amino acids. J lost 0 bases, V lost 4 bases, and 9 bases had no gene match. The whole variable domain, remainder taken from reference TRBV28 and TRBJ2-5, is DVKVTQSSRYLVKRTGEKVFLECVQDMDHENMFWYRQDPGLGLRLIYFSYDVKMKEKGDIPEGYSVSREKKERFSLILESASTNQTSMYLCASSWASGREDYQETQYFGPGTRLLVL.

The chain carries TRBV3-1 (or the pseudogene TRBV3-2) and TRBJ2-1; D is undetermined. V was shortened by 1 base and J by 5 bases, with 15 bases between the two germline ends. Germline assignment: CDR1 LGHDT and CDR2 YNNKEL (reference sequence). The CDR3 has 16 residues. CDR3 in DNA: TGTGCCAGCAGCCAAGGAATCTGGATCACGGACAATGAGCAGTTCTTC. Translating it yields CASSQGIWITDNEQFF.

The CDR3 here is CSVVLTSGLTDTQYF. The CDR3 DNA sequence: TGCAGCGTTGTGCTGACTAGCGGGCTCACAGATACGCAGTATTTT. The gene calls are TRBV29-1 and TRBJ2-3; 10 bases align to TRBD2. Losses at the gene ends were 4 bases for V and 2 bases for J; bases not matched to a gene: 6. Germline loops: CDR1 SQVTM, CDR2 ANQGSEA. The CDR3 is 15 residues long.

As for this clone: At one end the junction does not follow the germline gene, possibly because of a read error. This chain connects TRBV7-9 to TRBJ2-7; 8 bases match TRBD2. Looked up from germline, CDR1 is SEHNR and CDR2 is FQNEAQ (reference sequence). The CDR3 length is 13 residues. CDR3 DNA sequence: TGTGCCAGCAGCTTACTCCAAGCGGGAGAGGTGCACTTC. It yields the protein CASSLLQAGEVHF.

The gene calls are TRBV30 and TRBJ2-5; 11 bases agree with TRBD2. CDR3 length: 13 amino acids. The trim removed 5 bases at V and 4 bases at J, leaving 3 bases unmatched. The germline V gene has CDR1 GTSNPN and CDR2 SVGIG (reference sequence). CDR3 coding DNA: TGTGCCTGGTCAGGGACTAGCGGAGAGACCCAGTACTTC. It specifies CAWSGTSGETQYF.

The count of this clone is one. V and J are TRBV6-1 and TRBJ2-7; 11 nucleotides align to TRBD2. Germline V gives CDR1 MNHNS, CDR2 SASEGT. The CDR3 loop spans 15 amino acids. Losses at the gene ends were 2 bases for V and 6 bases for J; bases not matched to a gene: 6. The CDR3 region has the DNA TGTGCCAGCAGTGAACAAACTAGCGGGAGAACCGAGCAGTACTTC. The encoded protein is CASSEQTSGRTEQYF.